These 8 T cell receptor beta chains originate from one sample sequenced in a study of blood T cell repertoires in COVID-19. Data came from immunoSEQ multiplex PCR; TCRdb stores just in-frame clones and leaves some out. Of a few hundred thousand clones listed, roughly 85% are singletons. Sequenced: PBMCs or T cells enriched from blood (not recorded which). These receptors were obtained from a man aged 35 to 55 who had been exposed to COVID-19.

The J gene is TRBJ2-2, the V gene TRBV6-2 or TRBV6-3; D might be TRBD2 (6 bases). The CDR3 is made up of 14 amino acids. CDR1 MNHEY and CDR2 SVGEGT come from the germline V gene. Trimming took 6 bases from V and 6 from J, leaving 14 bases between them. The CDR3 nucleotides read TGTGCCAGCAGCAACCAGACTAGTCCCGGGGAGCTGTTTTTT. It is translated as CASSNQTSPGELFF.

CDR3 DNA sequence: TGTGCCAGCTCACCACCAGGACAGGGGGCTGCCACTGAAGCTTTCTTT. It translates to CASSPPGQGAATEAFF. The genes are TRBV18 and TRBJ1-1, with 11 positions matching TRBD1. In germline, CDR1 is KGHSH, CDR2 LQKENI. CDR3 length: 16 amino acids. The V gene end was trimmed by 0 bases and the J gene end by 4 bases; junction bases not matched to a gene: 4. The variable domain in full, with the rest retrieved from reference TRBV18 and TRBJ1-1, is NAGVMQNPRHLVRRRGQEARLRCSPMKGHSHVYWYRQLPEEGLKFMVYLQKENIIDESGMPKERFSAEFPKEGPSILRIQQVVRGDSAAYFCASSPPGQGAATEAFFGQGTRLTVV.

CDR3 DNA: TGTGCCAGCAGGACCTCCGTAGGGGGCAAGCCCCAGCATTTT. Its protein is CASRTSVGGKPQHF. The rearrangement uses TRBV2 and TRBJ1-5; 7 bases are a match to TRBD1. V lost 6 bases and J lost 8; bases outside the gene matches: 10. Looked up from germline, CDR1 is SNHLY and CDR2 is FYNNEI. The CDR3 consists of 14 residues.

This clone was found once. The same CDR3 also results from other DNA sequences found in this sample. The chain uses TRBV5-1 and TRBJ2-7, with a tentative D call TRBD1 (6 bases). Germline CDR1 reads SGHRS; CDR2 reads YFSETQ. CDR3 size: 14 residues. Trimming shortened V by 2 bases and J by 2 bases, and 11 bases separated the two germline ends. The CDR3 DNA reads as TGCGCCAGCAGCTTAGAACAGGGTGCCTACGAGCAGTACTTC. It codes for CASSLEQGAYEQYF. Filled out from reference TRBV5-1 and TRBJ2-7, the complete variable domain reads KAGVTQTPRYLIKTRGQQVTLSCSPISGHRSVSWYQQTPGQGLQFLFEYFSETQRNKGNFPGRFSGRQFSNSRSEMNVSTLELGDSALYLCASSLEQGAYEQYFGPGTRLTVT.

The chain joins TRBV2 to TRBJ1-4; 9 bases map to TRBD1. V gave up 7 bases and J gave up 3 bases; unmatched junction bases: 12. CDR3 size: 17 residues. The germline gives CDR1 SNHLY, CDR2 FYNNEI. CDR3 nucleotides: TGTGCCAGCATTCCGGGACAGGGAAGTGTAGCTAATGAAAAACTGTTTTTT. Translated, it gives CASIPGQGSVANEKLFF.

CDR3 sequence: CASSSRTLAGEQYF. The CDR3 region has the DNA TGTGCCAGCAGTTCACGCACACTAGCGGGGGAGCAGTACTTC. The V and J genes are TRBV6-5 and TRBJ2-7, with 10 bases that match TRBD2. Per germline, CDR1 MNHEY and CDR2 SVGAGI. This CDR3 is built from 14 residues. Trimming took 4 bases from V and 7 from J; bases not matched to a gene: 7.

V is TRBV4-1 and J is TRBJ1-1; maybe TRBD1 (6 bases). CDR1 and CDR2 from the germline V gene are MGHRA and YSYEKL. Trimming left V 1 base short and J 3 bases short, with 12 bases between. The CDR3 loop spans 15 amino acids. The CDR3 DNA reads TGCGCCAGCAGCCAAGTATGGGGGCTGGACACTGAAGCTTTCTTT. Residues: CASSQVWGLDTEAFF.

The rearrangement joins TRBV5-1 to TRBJ1-2; TRBD1 matches at 7 bases. The junction had 6 bases not matched to a gene; V was cut back by 4 bases and J by 6 bases. The germline CDR1 and CDR2 sequences are SGHRS and YFSETQ. This CDR3 is 13 amino acids long. The CDR3 region has the DNA TGCGCCAGCAGCCCCGGAGGGGGCCATGGCTACACCTTC. Its translation: CASSPGGGHGYTF.